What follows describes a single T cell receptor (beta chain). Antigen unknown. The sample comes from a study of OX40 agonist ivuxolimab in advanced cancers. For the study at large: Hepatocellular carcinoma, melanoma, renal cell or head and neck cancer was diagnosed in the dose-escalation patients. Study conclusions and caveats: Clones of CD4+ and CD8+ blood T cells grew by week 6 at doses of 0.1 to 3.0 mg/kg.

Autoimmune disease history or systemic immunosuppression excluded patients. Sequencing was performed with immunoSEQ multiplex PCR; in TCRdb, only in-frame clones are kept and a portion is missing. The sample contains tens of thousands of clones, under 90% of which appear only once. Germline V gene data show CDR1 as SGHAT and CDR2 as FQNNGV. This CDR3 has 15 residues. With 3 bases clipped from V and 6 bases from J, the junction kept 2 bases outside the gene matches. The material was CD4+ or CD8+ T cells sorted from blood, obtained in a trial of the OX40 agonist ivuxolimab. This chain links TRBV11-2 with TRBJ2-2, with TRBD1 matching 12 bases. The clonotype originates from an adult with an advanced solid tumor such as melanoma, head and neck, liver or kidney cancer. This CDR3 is CASSFGTGGPGELFF. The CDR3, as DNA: TGTGCCAGCAGCTTCGGGACAGGGGGCCCCGGGGAGCTGTTTTTT.